The 5 T cell receptor beta chains in this list originate from one sample, sequenced in a study of blood T cell repertoires in COVID-19. Sequenced by immunoSEQ multiplex PCR; TCRdb stores in-frame clones only, minus some. The sample holds a few hundred thousand clones, 70% to 90% seen once. Source material: peripheral blood. These receptors were obtained from a man aged 50 to 60 with COVID-19, enrolled during active disease.

V is TRBV7-2 and J is TRBJ2-5, with a tentative D call TRBD2 (7 bases). The V and J ends lost 7 bases and 4 bases respectively, with 22 bases between them. The length of the CDR3 is 16 residues. CDR1 is SGHTA and CDR2 is FQGNSA in the germline V gene. CDR3 residues: CASTPLGGGSTETQYF. CDR3 coding DNA: TGTGCCAGCACCCCTTTAGGGGGGGGCAGTACAGAGACCCAGTACTTC.

This chain connects TRBV7-3 to TRBJ2-5, with TRBD2 identical over 11 bases. This CDR3 is built from 15 residues. V shed 5 bases and J 3 bases; nucleotides not matched to a gene: 5. Germline V gene sequence: CDR1 SGHTA, CDR2 FQGTGA. The CDR3 region has the DNA TGTGCCAGCAGCCAAGGGGGACTAGCGGAAGAGACCCAGTACTTC. This encodes CASSQGGLAEETQYF.

CDR3 DNA sequence: TGCGCCAGCAGCTTGGGGAGCGGGAGTAATGAGCAGTTCTTC. The encoded protein is CASSLGSGSNEQFF. The chain joins TRBV5-1 to TRBJ2-1; 8 bases line up with TRBD2. This CDR3 spans 14 amino acids. The germline V gene has CDR1 SGHRS and CDR2 YFSETQ. Trimming at V came to 0 bases and at J to 7 bases, leaving 3 bases not matched to a gene.

The rearrangement uses TRBV27 and TRBJ2-3, with TRBD2 matching over 8 bases. J lost 6 bases, V lost 7 bases, and 12 bases had no gene match. The CDR3 spans 15 residues. Germline CDR1 is MNHEY and CDR2 is SMNVEV (reference sequence). The CDR3 is CASKLNGRASDTQYF. Written as DNA, the CDR3 is TGTGCCAGCAAATTGAACGGGAGGGCCAGCGATACGCAGTATTTT.

This clone came up once. The rearrangement uses TRBV10-3 and TRBJ2-2; 8 positions match TRBD2. Germline V gene data show CDR1 as ENHRY and CDR2 as SYGVKD. CDR3 size: 16 residues. Germline trimming cut 10 bases from V and 2 bases from J; bases unmatched to any gene: 12. The CDR3 sequence: CATQPASGPNTGELFF. The CDR3 coding sequence is TGTGCCACCCAGCCTGCTAGCGGGCCAAACACCGGGGAGCTGTTTTTT.